Included here is one T cell receptor beta chain sequence, with context. Its specificity is not known. CDR1 and CDR2 (germline): SGHTA, FQGNSA. This CDR3 is 14 amino acids long. V was pared by 4 bases and J by 5 bases, with 4 bases of the junction left unmatched. Only in-frame clones appear in the TCRdb table, and some are missing; sequencing was by immunoSEQ multiplex PCR. The repertoire holds just over 60,000 clones, with roughly 78% as singletons. These data come from a study of siplizumab effects on memory and regulatory T cells. Findings of the study overall: Naive T cells, seemingly more diverse than memory cells, seemed major alloresponse contributors.

The TCR comes from a human donor in good health. The source material was memory CD4+ T cells sorted from blood. V is TRBV7-2 and J is TRBJ2-2, with 7 bases matching TRBD1. The CDR3, as DNA: TGTGCCAGCAGCTCGACAGGGTGGACCGGGGAGCTGTTTTTT. It codes for CASSSTGWTGELFF.